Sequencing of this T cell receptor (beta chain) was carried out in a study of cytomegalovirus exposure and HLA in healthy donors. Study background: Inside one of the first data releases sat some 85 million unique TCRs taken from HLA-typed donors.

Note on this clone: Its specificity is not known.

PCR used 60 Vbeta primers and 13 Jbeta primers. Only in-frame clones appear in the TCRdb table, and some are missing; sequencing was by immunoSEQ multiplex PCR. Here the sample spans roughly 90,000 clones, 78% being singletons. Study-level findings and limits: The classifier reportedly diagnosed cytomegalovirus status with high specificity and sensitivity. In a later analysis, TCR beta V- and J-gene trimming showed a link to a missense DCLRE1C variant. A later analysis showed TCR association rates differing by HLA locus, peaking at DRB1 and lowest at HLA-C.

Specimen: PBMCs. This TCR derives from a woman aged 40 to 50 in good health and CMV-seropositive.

The DNA for the CDR3 is TGTGCCAGCAGTTTGACTAGCGGAAGCACAGATACGCAGTATTTT. Protein: CASSLTSGSTDTQYF. This chain uses TRBV28 with TRBJ2-3; 9 bases align to TRBD2. Trimming took 3 bases from V and 0 from J; bases not matched to a gene: 1. The CDR3 sequence is 15 residues long. Looked up from germline, CDR1 is MDHEN and CDR2 is SYDVKM.